This T cell receptor (beta chain) was obtained from a study of Ad26.COV2.S vaccination and SARS-CoV-2 variants. Study details: Within the COV1001 Ad26.COV2.S trial arm, the donor was enrolled.

Assay: immunoSEQ multiplex PCR; the TCRdb copy retains only in-frame clones and omits some. The table has 440,000 or so clones, about 90% seen once. As for treatment: roughly 20 received Ad26.COV2.S at low or high dose, single or two shots; 5 received placebo; per-sample allocation not given. It was on day 63 after the first vaccine or placebo injection that samples were taken. Trimming took off 1 base at V and 5 bases at J, with 6 bases between the two ends. CDR1 and CDR2 from the germline V gene are LGHNA and YNFKEQ. The CDR3 consists of 13 residues. Broader study findings: Spike-specific TCR breadth was greater after Ad26.COV2.S than placebo. Analyses of TCR breadth and depth may have underestimated total T cell responses.

Comments on this clone: Its specificity is unknown.

The sequenced sample was peripheral blood, obtained in a trial of Ad26.COV2.S vaccine versus placebo. The chain couples TRBV4-2 to TRBJ2-1; maybe TRBD1 (5 bases). The clonotype originates from a person between 18 and 59 years old who received the Ad26.COV2.S COVID-19 vaccine or a placebo. The CDR3 DNA reads as TGTGCCAGCAGCCAAGTAGGGGACAATGAGCAGTTCTTC. Translating gives CASSQVGDNEQFF.